The source of this T cell receptor beta chain is a study of cytomegalovirus exposure and HLA in healthy donors (dated by TCRdb to between 2016 and 2019). For the study in its entirety: An earlier analysis of more than 550 of the donors reported 276 Gb of sequence data and around 110 million unique TCR beta sequences obtained from 150 million to 200 million T cells. An early release that covered about 640 HLA-typed donors contained around 330 gigabases of sequencing data and 80 million or so unique TCR sequences. Among the approximately 400 genotyped donors, roughly 80% belonged to the genetic ancestry cluster associated with self-reported Caucasian donors. The study was designed to test whether signatures of past pathogen exposure could be identified by cataloging public T cell receptors. The T cell repertoires of several hundred subjects were profiled by immunosequencing and related to cytomegalovirus serostatus. Besides the first cohort of around 670 subjects, a separate validation cohort made up of roughly 120 different subjects was used. To predict cytomegalovirus infection status, the study brought together high-throughput TCR immunosequencing, statistical association of individual TCRs with disease status, and machine learning. A later analysis re-examined previously published TCR beta repertoires from over 500 donors and added high-resolution HLA genotyping to investigate patterns of TCR occurrence. In the later analysis, no new phenotypic data were used to find candidate immune exposures; instead, reliance was placed on TCR beta sequences and their occurrence across donors. An earlier analysis of around 540 of the donors applied high-throughput TCR beta sequencing to assess whether each TCR beta V gene segment acted as functional or pseudogenic. Donor age, sex, ethnicity and CMV serostatus were compiled together with the repertoire data. A later genetic analysis used genome-wide SNP genotypes for about 65% of the roughly 700 donors, treating that subset as a discovery cohort. Every repertoire in the discovery cohort had been generated on one and the same sequencing platform. HLA typing included class I and class II loci at four-digit resolution. The number of typed donors differed by locus: roughly 629-630 for A, B, C, DRB1 and DQB1; 500 to 550 for DQA1; fewer than 610 for DPA1; and 450 to 480 for DPB1. About five DR-DQ haplotypes were handled as single units for association and clustering because linkage in the cohort was strong. Among over 350 genotyped donors of the cohort, an average of about 240,000 unique TCR beta nucleotide sequences were sequenced per donor, roughly a sixth of them non-productive. Paper-wide results and their limitations: Across donors, most TCR sequences were observed very rarely, whereas some public TCRs were present in many individuals. When HLA alleles, especially DR and DQ, strongly co-occurred, TCR associations were difficult to assign to individual alleles. The 87-base-pair reads could not distinguish some IMGT-functional V segments, including TRBV6-2 and TRBV6-3, so those segments were excluded. In a later analysis, HLA-associated TCR beta chains were found to be more clonally expanded and to have lower generation probabilities than equally common non-associated chains. Immune exposure information for the cohort was limited to CMV serostatus. According to a later genetic analysis, donors in an Asian-associated ancestry cluster had fewer N-insertions in productive TCRs than the approximately 630-donor mean. Sequencing depth was assumed to be roughly uniform across donors in the presence/absence analyses, though that assumption may not hold. A later genetic analysis associated a missense DCLRE1C variant with V-gene and J-gene trimming of TCR beta chains, and an independent cohort replicated the association. The classifier was reported to diagnose cytomegalovirus status with high specificity and sensitivity in both the original and validation cohorts. It was suggested by the authors that the approach could potentially be generalized to other disease states and immunological phenotypes. A total of fewer than 200 TCR beta chains were listed by the study as associated with cytomegalovirus. According to a later analysis, most CMV-associated TCR beta chains appeared to be HLA-restricted, and the HLA associations seemed to be driven largely by CMV exposure. This cohort had only TCR beta chains sequenced, and the lack of alpha or paired-chain data limited which features could be detected. HLA typing was unavailable for some donors at each locus, so association tests used only the typed subset. In an earlier analysis of approximately 600 of the donors, most TCR beta V segments were observed in productive rearrangements about 87% or about 30% of the time, broadly matching IMGT annotations. A group of highly shared sequence variants was considered likely to be a technical artifact of the sequencing pipeline. In vitro tests confirmed that a few of the cytomegalovirus-associated TCR beta chains recognize cytomegalovirus antigens. Because counts were too low, roughly 17 rarely observed V segments, including chromosome 9 orphons, were left out of the earlier analysis of some 640 of the donors. A later analysis found that TCR association rates varied across HLA loci, with DRB1 alleles showing the most associated TCRs and HLA-C alleles the fewest. Correlated functional status among segregating V segments might reflect linkage disequilibrium, but an unknown experimental factor could not be ruled out. Several of the top co-occurrence clusters appeared to be linked to parvovirus B19, influenza, CMV and Epstein-Barr virus, according to a later analysis. A further reported finding was that TCR beta sequences accurately predicted the HLA-A and HLA-B alleles for most subjects in the first cohort. In a later analysis, 15,000 to 20,000 TCR beta sequences were associated with specific HLA alleles at a false discovery rate of 0.05.

V trim: 4 bases; J trim: 13 bases; unmatched bases: 7. Its CDR3 holds 13 amino acids, cysteine through phenylalanine. CDR3 DNA is the only sequence kept; it has 39 bases, read in frame from the first base. CDR1 and CDR2 are drawn from the germline V gene: MGHRA, YSYEKL. The library was built by means of the immunoSEQ multiplex PCR assay. For the multiplex PCR, a mixture combining 60 forward primers for TCR Vbeta segments and 13 reverse primers for TCR Jbeta segments was used. A multiplex PCR assay on genomic DNA amplified the CDR3 region of rearranged TCR beta genes. The Illumina HiSeq System was used to sequence the amplified TCR beta libraries as 87-base-pair reads. The authors' analysis ran thus. In a later analysis, tens of millions of unique TCR beta chains were counted across the 650 to 700 repertoires, and around 11 million of these chains were shared by at least two donors. To remove PCR and sequencing errors, raw reads were error-corrected and collapsed into unique sequences using a nearest-neighbor algorithm that merged closely related sequences. CDR3 sequences were aligned to IMGT reference sequences to assign V, D and J gene segments. For a sequence to be retained, at least a six-nucleotide match to both a V gene segment and a J gene segment was required. Rearrangements were classified as productive when the CDR3 lacked stop codons and remained in frame with V and J, and all other rearrangements were classified as non-productive. CDR3 was defined by IMGT convention, running from the second conserved V-encoded cysteine to the conserved J-encoded phenylalanine. Sequences without an unambiguous match to a single V gene segment were excluded from the earlier analysis of approximately 600 of the donors. In an earlier analysis of some 590 of the donors, V segments were called functional above 56.7% productive rearrangements and were called segregating when the between-donor standard deviation exceeded 5%. A statistical classification framework was built to diagnose cytomegalovirus status from the catalog of TCR beta chain sequences. In a later analysis, V and J genes were assigned by comparing TCR nucleotide sequences against IMGT/GENE-DB human TR gene sequences. In a later analysis, CDR3 sequences and most-parsimonious VDJ recombination scenarios were assigned using the TCRdist pipeline. In a later analysis, each TCR beta chain was defined by its CDR3 amino acid sequence together with its V-gene family, and reads without a unique V-gene family were excluded. To address suspected cross-contamination and a sequencing artifact, a later analysis removed 550 to 750 highly shared, low-generation-probability nucleotide sequences. In a later analysis, a clonal expansion index was calculated for each public chain from normalized within-repertoire ranks of inferred template counts. In a later analysis, generation probabilities were computed using a VDJ recombination model fitted to out-of-frame rearrangements, and the results were checked against IGoR. In a later analysis, TCR-TCR, TCR-HLA and TCR-CMV co-occurrence was scored with hypergeometric tests, and a repertoire-size bias correction was applied to TCR pairs. To estimate false discovery rates, a later analysis permuted the HLA or CMV assignments 20 times. In a later analysis, co-occurring TCRs were grouped using DBSCAN, and TCRdist sequence similarity was added for clustering within HLA-allele-positive subsets. For co-occurrence clustering, repertoires with fewer than 30,000 or more than 120,000 public chains were excluded, along with several repertoires with anomalous nucleotide sharing. TCRdb took over this immuneACCESS table, retaining in-frame rearrangements with V and J assigned. Such tables are incomplete; in checked studies, under half of the missing clones stem from an unresolved V gene, and the remainder is unexplained. The DNA gave D and trimming, while V, J and clone size come from that table. The sample yields 60,000 to 80,000 clones; 60% to 80% were counted once. Under 3% of the sample is taken by the ten largest.

In total, 500 to 700 healthy bone marrow donors made up the cohort. At the time of sampling, every cohort member was nominally healthy, though immune exposures that went unrecorded were likely present. The donor was CMV seropositive and belonged to the group of 250 to 300 seropositive cohort members. A peripheral blood sample was collected from each donor, and TCR beta sequencing was performed on peripheral blood mononuclear cells. The Qiagen DNeasy Blood Extraction Kit was used to extract genomic DNA from the blood cell samples. This clone is a singleton in its sample. Its antigen is still unknown. No quality values exist for individual bases; no much larger clone is one base distant.

Input material: PBMCs. The TCR originated in a girl aged 5-17 years in good health and CMV-seropositive. This chain joins TRBV4-1 to TRBJ2-3; 11 middle bases align to TRBD1. The nucleotides read TGCGCCAGCAGCCGCTCCGGGACAGGGGGAAAGTATTTT. This encodes CASSRSGTGGKYF.